This is a list of T cell receptor beta chains from one sample in a study of shared T cell receptors in the human thymus. This table comes from immunoSEQ multiplex PCR, and its TCRdb copy is limited to in-frame clones, with some not included. The sample lists about 730,000 clones, roughly 85% occurring once. The data also belong to a second study, concerning human thymus T cells.

Material for sequencing was thymocytes. The receptors originated from a girl younger than two with a congenital heart defect. CDR3s include the opening cysteine and the closing phenylalanine or tryptophan. The order of the fields is V gene, clone size, CDR3 length, D gene, J gene, CDR3 protein, CDR3 DNA. A D gene is named only where the DNA matches it firmly. Size is omitted from some rows. Given values are once, few, many or a class for expanded clones.

v_gene: TRBV2; abundance: NA; len: 14; d_gene: TRBD2; j_gene: TRBJ2-7; CDR3aa: CASRFPSGVYEQYF; CDR3nt: TGTGCCAGCAGATTTCCTAGCGGGGTTTACGAGCAGTACTTC
v_gene: TRBV7-9; abundance: NA; len: 15; d_gene: TRBD1; j_gene: TRBJ2-5; CDR3aa: CASSSRDRGQETQYF; CDR3nt: TGTGCCAGCAGCTCCAGAGACAGGGGCCAAGAGACCCAGTACTTC
v_gene: TRBV19; abundance: NA; len: 14; d_gene: NA; j_gene: TRBJ2-5; CDR3aa: CASSTGLNQETQYF; CDR3nt: TGTGCCAGTAGTACCGGACTGAACCAAGAGACCCAGTACTTC
v_gene: TRBV4-1; abundance: NA; len: 16; d_gene: NA; j_gene: TRBJ1-5; CDR3aa: CASSLSTGSGNQPQHF; CDR3nt: TGCGCCAGCAGCCTATCCACAGGGTCGGGCAATCAGCCCCAGCATTTT
v_gene: TRBV6-5; abundance: NA; len: 15; d_gene: NA; j_gene: TRBJ2-2; CDR3aa: CASRAGGLNTGELFF; CDR3nt: TGTGCCAGCCGAGCGGGTGGATTGAACACCGGGGAGCTGTTTTTT
v_gene: TRBV6-5; abundance: NA; len: 15; d_gene: NA; j_gene: TRBJ2-7; CDR3aa: CASSYRGRAAYEQYF; CDR3nt: TGTGCCAGCAGTTACCGGGGGAGAGCTGCCTACGAGCAGTACTTC
v_gene: TRBV4-3; abundance: NA; len: 16; d_gene: NA; j_gene: TRBJ2-7; CDR3aa: CASSQILSASSYEQYF; CDR3nt: TGCGCCAGCAGCCAAATCCTTAGCGCCAGCTCCTACGAGCAGTACTTC
v_gene: TRBV9; abundance: NA; len: 13; d_gene: NA; j_gene: TRBJ1-1; CDR3aa: CASSPRQNTEAFF; CDR3nt: TGTGCCAGCAGCCCCCGACAGAACACTGAAGCTTTCTTT
v_gene: TRBV4-1; abundance: once; len: 18; d_gene: TRBD1; j_gene: TRBJ1-1; CDR3aa: CASSQRDREAVMNTEAFF; CDR3nt: TGCGCCAGCAGCCAGAGGGACAGGGAGGCCGTTATGAACACTGAAGCTTTCTTT
v_gene: TRBV4-3; abundance: NA; len: 15; d_gene: TRBD2; j_gene: TRBJ2-3; CDR3aa: CASSPGGAYGDTQYF; CDR3nt: TGCGCCAGCAGCCCCGGGGGGGCTTACGGAGATACGCAGTATTTT
v_gene: TRBV6-5; abundance: NA; len: 13; d_gene: NA; j_gene: TRBJ2-7; CDR3aa: CASSYEPNYEQYF; CDR3nt: TGTGCCAGCAGTTATGAGCCCAATTACGAGCAGTACTTC
v_gene: TRBV5-1; abundance: NA; len: 13; d_gene: NA; j_gene: TRBJ1-1; CDR3aa: CASSPSGTNEAFF; CDR3nt: TGCGCCAGCAGCCCATCCGGGACAAACGAAGCTTTCTTT
v_gene: TRBV4-2; abundance: NA; len: 17; d_gene: TRBD2; j_gene: TRBJ2-1; CDR3aa: CASSQDNAGGSYNEQFF; CDR3nt: TGTGCCAGCAGCCAAGATAACGCGGGGGGGTCCTACAATGAGCAGTTCTTC
v_gene: TRBV4-1; abundance: few; len: 12; d_gene: NA; j_gene: TRBJ2-7; CDR3aa: CASSLGRDEQYF; CDR3nt: TGCGCCAGCAGCCTGGGCAGGGACGAGCAGTACTTC
v_gene: TRBV28; abundance: NA; len: 20; d_gene: NA; j_gene: TRBJ1-2; CDR3aa: CASSFMVSGRSDPHGGGYTF; CDR3nt: TGTGCCAGCAGTTTTATGGTTTCTGGTAGAAGTGACCCTCACGGGGGTGGCTACACCTTC
v_gene: TRBV15; abundance: NA; len: 11; d_gene: NA; j_gene: TRBJ1-1; CDR3aa: CATSRDSEAFF; CDR3nt: TGTGCCACCAGCAGAGACAGTGAAGCTTTCTTT
v_gene: TRBV10-3; abundance: few; len: 18; d_gene: TRBD1; j_gene: TRBJ1-1; CDR3aa: CAIKGAPGGEGVYTEAFF; CDR3nt: TGTGCCATCAAGGGGGCCCCAGGGGGCGAAGGCGTTTACACTGAAGCTTTCTTT
v_gene: TRBV5-1; abundance: NA; len: 19; d_gene: TRBD2; j_gene: TRBJ2-3; CDR3aa: CASSPGLAANEFRWGTQYF; CDR3nt: TGCGCCAGCAGCCCAGGACTAGCGGCCAACGAGTTCAGGTGGGGTACGCAGTATTTT
v_gene: TRBV5-1; abundance: once; len: 18; d_gene: NA; j_gene: TRBJ2-7; CDR3aa: CASSFCFVSGPKSYEQYF; CDR3nt: TGCGCCAGCAGCTTTTGTTTCGTGTCAGGGCCTAAGTCCTACGAGCAGTACTTC
v_gene: TRBV5-8; abundance: NA; len: 16; d_gene: TRBD2; j_gene: TRBJ2-2; CDR3aa: CASSFWEGPNTGELFF; CDR3nt: TGTGCCAGCAGCTTTTGGGAGGGACCCAACACCGGGGAGCTGTTTTTT
v_gene: TRBV9; abundance: once; len: 14; d_gene: NA; j_gene: TRBJ2-3; CDR3aa: CASSVGANTDTQYF; CDR3nt: TGTGCCAGCAGCGTAGGAGCGAACACAGATACGCAGTATTTT
v_gene: TRBV7-9; abundance: once; len: 18; d_gene: NA; j_gene: TRBJ1-1; CDR3aa: CASIPGSPSVPMNTEAFF; CDR3nt: TGTGCCAGCATACCGGGGTCCCCCTCGGTACCCATGAACACTGAAGCTTTCTTT